This TCR beta chain emerged from a study of T cells in Graves' hyperthyroidism and ophthalmopathy. Findings and limits, study-wide: From stable hyperthyroidism, ophthalmopathy was separated by a 13 V-J model. Most thyroid clonotypes with frequency above 0.001 were detected in blood.

Amplification yielded TCR beta CDR3 regions, with RNA transcripts as the source. Researchers ran a first-round RT-PCR on the TCR CDR3 using the HTBI primer set. TCRdb re-analysed the multiplex PCR reads in MiXCR, keeping a single row per CDR3 protein. Of approximately 510,000 distinct CDR3 sequences listed, 40% to 50% are singletons. A word on this clonotype: The antigen remains unidentified. This clone may be a read error of a much larger clone one base away.

The CDR3 has 13 residues. Germline V gives CDR1 MDHEN, CDR2 SYDVKM. Diagnoses rested on clinical symptoms, serum thyroxine and TRAb, thyroid ultrasound and orbital computed tomography. Sequencing was performed on peripheral blood or thyroid tissue (not recorded which). This receptor was taken from an adult woman with Graves' disease, either hyperthyroidism or ophthalmopathy (not recorded which). V gene TRBV28 combines with J gene TRBJ2-5; D is perhaps TRBD1 (6 bases). The CDR3 loop reads CAGSGRSRGTQYF. The CDR3 DNA sequence: TGTGCCGGCAGTGGTCGTTCCAGGGGGACCCAGTACTTC.